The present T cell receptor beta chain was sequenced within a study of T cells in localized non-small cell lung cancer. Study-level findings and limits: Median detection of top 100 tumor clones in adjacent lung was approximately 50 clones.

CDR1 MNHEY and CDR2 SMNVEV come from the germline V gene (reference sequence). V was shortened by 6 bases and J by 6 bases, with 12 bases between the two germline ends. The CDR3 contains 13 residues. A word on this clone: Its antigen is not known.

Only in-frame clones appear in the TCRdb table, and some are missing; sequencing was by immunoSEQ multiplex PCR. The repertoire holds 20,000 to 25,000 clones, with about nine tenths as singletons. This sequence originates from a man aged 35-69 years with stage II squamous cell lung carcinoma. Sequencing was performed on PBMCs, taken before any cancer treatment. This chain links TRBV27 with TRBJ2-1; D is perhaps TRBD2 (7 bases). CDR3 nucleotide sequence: TGTGCCAGCAGCTGGGGGGGGGCCAATGAGCAGTTCTTC. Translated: CASSWGGANEQFF.